These T cell receptor beta chains were read from a single sample in a study of shared clonotypes between healthy human individuals. Data came from immunoSEQ multiplex PCR; TCRdb stores just in-frame clones and leaves some out. The profile shows 2 million to 3 million clones, roughly 93% of them singletons. Sequencing was performed on naive CD4+ T cells from PBMCs. All receptors derive from a man between 18 and 35 years old in good health. Some clones in this sample may be carry-over from other donors' samples. Both conserved end residues are part of each CDR3. Each record gives: V gene, J gene, clone size, CDR3 protein. Clone sizes are given selectively: once, few, many, or a class where the clone is expanded.

v_call: TRBV7-2; j_call: TRBJ2-2; clone_size: .; cdr3_aa: CASSRLRGSAGELFF
v_call: TRBV30; j_call: TRBJ2-5; clone_size: .; cdr3_aa: CAWSEFAGVKETQYF
v_call: TRBV10-1; j_call: TRBJ2-1; clone_size: .; cdr3_aa: CAITSRTSPYNEQFF
v_call: TRBV5-4; j_call: TRBJ1-2; clone_size: once; cdr3_aa: CASSSSPRDGYTF
v_call: TRBV4-2; j_call: TRBJ2-5; clone_size: .; cdr3_aa: CASSQELAGGYETQYF
v_call: TRBV20-1; j_call: TRBJ1-1; clone_size: few; cdr3_aa: CSARRDTEAFF
v_call: TRBV6-1; j_call: TRBJ2-7; clone_size: .; cdr3_aa: CASRRGPSYEQYF
v_call: TRBV7-2; j_call: TRBJ2-3; clone_size: .; cdr3_aa: CASSLIAGVTDTQYF
v_call: TRBV9; j_call: TRBJ1-3; clone_size: once; cdr3_aa: CASSPRQSSGNTIYF
v_call: TRBV5-1; j_call: TRBJ2-3; clone_size: .; cdr3_aa: CASSAPYRDNLRDTQYF
v_call: TRBV6-5; j_call: TRBJ2-7; clone_size: .; cdr3_aa: CASRQGLAIAYEQYF
v_call: TRBV7-9; j_call: TRBJ2-7; clone_size: .; cdr3_aa: CASSLPRQGGGYEQYF
v_call: TRBV5-6; j_call: TRBJ1-2; clone_size: .; cdr3_aa: CASSLTGGAYGYTF
v_call: TRBV6-1; j_call: TRBJ2-4; clone_size: once; cdr3_aa: CASSVPAWDENIQYF
v_call: TRBV5-6; j_call: TRBJ2-1; clone_size: .; cdr3_aa: CASSPEIGVFYNEQFF
v_call: TRBV7-2; j_call: TRBJ1-1; clone_size: .; cdr3_aa: CASSQPSSPGQGFEAFF
v_call: TRBV2; j_call: TRBJ2-1; clone_size: .; cdr3_aa: CASSPGLANSYNEQFF
v_call: TRBV5-1; j_call: TRBJ2-3; clone_size: .; cdr3_aa: CASSLTLADTQYF
v_call: TRBV11-2; j_call: TRBJ2-7; clone_size: .; cdr3_aa: CASSLERTRYSYEQYF
v_call: TRBV6-5; j_call: TRBJ2-7; clone_size: few; cdr3_aa: CASRRQGPLYEQYF
v_call: TRBV4-3; j_call: TRBJ1-3; clone_size: .; cdr3_aa: CASSRGAGNTIYF
v_call: TRBV28; j_call: TRBJ1-5; clone_size: .; cdr3_aa: CASSWAGGNQPQHF
v_call: TRBV29-1; j_call: TRBJ2-2; clone_size: .; cdr3_aa: CSVARNAGELFF
v_call: TRBV19; j_call: TRBJ1-1; clone_size: .; cdr3_aa: CASTSPRIEAFF
v_call: TRBV10-1; j_call: TRBJ2-3; clone_size: .; cdr3_aa: CASSDYRQPTDTQYF
v_call: TRBV28; j_call: TRBJ1-4; clone_size: .; cdr3_aa: CASRRGLSSLEKLFF
v_call: TRBV11-2; j_call: TRBJ2-5; clone_size: .; cdr3_aa: CASSPGLARETQYF
v_call: TRBV19; j_call: TRBJ1-5; clone_size: .; cdr3_aa: CASSIDLYGQSSSNQPQHF
v_call: TRBV5-4; j_call: TRBJ2-3; clone_size: .; cdr3_aa: CASSTGGPKDTQYF
v_call: TRBV7-9; j_call: TRBJ2-3; clone_size: .; cdr3_aa: CASSRGQGGTDTQYF
v_call: TRBV6-5; j_call: TRBJ1-6; clone_size: .; cdr3_aa: CASSYSVVGSPLHF
v_call: TRBV11-2; j_call: TRBJ2-3; clone_size: once; cdr3_aa: CASRSRQAREYF
v_call: TRBV6-1; j_call: TRBJ2-7; clone_size: .; cdr3_aa: CASRGWDSYYEQYF
v_call: TRBV7-3; j_call: TRBJ2-3; clone_size: .; cdr3_aa: CASSPTGGDTQYF
v_call: TRBV5-1; j_call: TRBJ1-1; clone_size: .; cdr3_aa: CASSLVEGRNTEAFF
v_call: TRBV6-5; j_call: TRBJ1-3; clone_size: .; cdr3_aa: CAIRPVVENTIYF
v_call: TRBV9; j_call: TRBJ2-7; clone_size: .; cdr3_aa: CASSVGLGTSGGQGEQYF
v_call: TRBV30; j_call: TRBJ1-3; clone_size: .; cdr3_aa: CAWSEQGSGNTIYF
v_call: TRBV11-2; j_call: TRBJ2-3; clone_size: .; cdr3_aa: CASSLGSGTDTQYF
v_call: TRBV18; j_call: TRBJ1-3; clone_size: .; cdr3_aa: CASSSVDTIYF
v_call: TRBV7-9; j_call: TRBJ2-7; clone_size: .; cdr3_aa: CASSSTYEAYEQYF
v_call: TRBV5-1; j_call: TRBJ2-1; clone_size: .; cdr3_aa: CASSLDSPGGEQFF